Presented here are 29 T cell receptor beta chains from one specimen sequenced in a study of blood T cells in healthy people across ages. The authors ran a second PCR of 7 to 11 cycles using a sample-barcoded 5' primer and a J-beta primer mix. TCRdb analysed the 5' RACE reads with MiXCR anew, one entry per CDR3 protein. Here the sample spans roughly 800,000 distinct CDR3 sequences, about 53% being singletons. Sequenced input: blood. Source of these receptors: a man at least 80 years old in good health.

The chain uses TRBV27 and TRBJ2-7, with D perhaps TRBD2 (6 bases). The CDR3 runs 12 residues. V lost 7 bases to trimming and J lost 7 bases, with 14 bases between them. From germline, CDR1 is MNHEY and CDR2 SMNVEV (reference sequence). DNA of the CDR3: TGTGCCAGCACCGGCACTAGCCGGGAGCAGTACTTC. This gives the protein CASTGTSREQYF.

This clonotype was detected a few times. The chain combines TRBV12-3 or TRBV12-4 with TRBJ2-1; the D gene is possibly TRBD1 (6 bases). V lost 7 bases to trimming and J lost 6 bases, with 16 bases between them. CDR3 length: 14 amino acids. The CDR3, as DNA: TGTGCCAGCACCTTAGCGAGAGGGGGCAATGAGCAGTTCTTC. This translates into CASTLARGGNEQFF.

The chain carries TRBV6-2 or TRBV6-3 and TRBJ1-6; the D is unclear. CDR1 MNHEY and CDR2 SVGEGT come from the germline V gene. The CDR3 is 14 amino acids. V shed 0 bases and J shed 9 bases, with 9 bases lying between them. The CDR3, as DNA: TGTGCCAGCAGTTACTCGAGCGGGGTTTCACCCCTCCACTTT. Residues: CASSYSSGVSPLHF.

This clonotype was counted a single time. The V call is TRBV12-3 or TRBV12-4, the J call TRBJ1-6; no definite D call. The ends were cut back, 2 bases at V and 6 bases at J, with 11 bases in the middle. This CDR3 is built from 15 residues. The CDR3 DNA sequence: TGTGCCAGCAGTTTACGTCGGGGTTCTAATTCACCCCTCCACTTT. Its protein is CASSLRRGSNSPLHF.

In this sample, this clonotype turned up a few times. The J gene is TRBJ2-7, the V gene TRBV29-1, with 9 positions matching TRBD2. Germline trimming cut 3 bases from V and 6 bases from J; bases unmatched to any gene: 9. CDR1 and CDR2 (germline): SQVTM, ANQGSEA. There are 14 residues in the CDR3. CDR3 region: CSVEVVAGEGEQYF. CDR3 bases: TGCAGCGTTGAGGTGGTAGCGGGAGAGGGCGAGCAGTACTTC.

This clonotype was picked up one time. The chain links TRBV6-5 to TRBJ1-4, with D unresolved. The germline V and J ends were trimmed by 0 bases and 6 bases, with 8 bases remaining between them. Germline assignment: CDR1 MNHEY and CDR2 SVGAGI. This CDR3 contains 14 residues. CDR3 loop: CASSYSGTYEKLFF. The CDR3 DNA reads as TGTGCCAGCAGTTACTCGGGAACATATGAAAAACTGTTTTTT.

The table lists this clonotype with a few counts. The rearrangement joins TRBV20-1 to TRBJ1-2; perhaps TRBD1 as D (5 bases). CDR1 and CDR2 from the germline V gene are DFQATT and SNEGSKA (reference sequence). This CDR3 is built from 15 residues. Trimming cost V 0 bases and J 2 bases, with 13 bases left between them. CDR3 DNA: TGCAGTGCTAGAGATTTTCAGGGTCGGAACTATGGCTACACCTTC. Amino acids: CSARDFQGRNYGYTF.

The J gene is TRBJ1-4, the V gene TRBV29-1; 12 nucleotides agree with TRBD1. Trimming took 7 bases from V and 7 from J; bases not matched to a gene: 4. Germline V lookup: CDR1 SQVTM, CDR2 ANQGSEA. The CDR3 spans 13 residues. The CDR3 reads CSGRDRGLEKLFF. CDR3 bases: TGCAGCGGGCGGGACAGGGGGCTTGAAAAACTGTTTTTT.

V usage is TRBV6-5 and J usage is TRBJ2-3; D uncertain. The germline V gene has CDR1 MNHEY and CDR2 SVGAGI. V lost 5 bases, J lost 4 bases, and 13 bases lay in between. This CDR3 comprises 14 residues. The chain's CDR3 is CASSLLSTADTQYF. CDR3 bases: TGTGCCAGCAGTCTCCTGTCTACTGCAGATACGCAGTATTTT.

The chain has TRBV11-3 and TRBJ2-7; D possibly corresponds to TRBD2 (6 bases). V lost 1 base and J 0 bases, leaving 16 bases between the germline ends. There are 17 residues in the CDR3. From germline, CDR1 is SGHNT and CDR2 YENEEA. CDR3 sequence reads: CASSLARRGWSSYEQYF. CDR3 nucleotides: TGTGCCAGCAGCTTAGCCCGACGGGGGTGGAGCTCCTACGAGCAGTACTTC. Full variable domain (missing parts from reference TRBV11-3 and TRBJ2-7): EAGVVQSPRYKIIEKKQPVAFWCNPISGHNTLYWYLQNLGQGPELLIRYENEEAVDDSQLPKDRFSAERLKGVDSTLKIQPAELGDSAVYLCASSLARRGWSSYEQYFGPGTRLTVT.

This clonotype was recorded a few times. This chain joins TRBV14 and TRBJ2-7, with 7 bases lining up with TRBD1. This CDR3 is built from 14 residues. V was clipped by 3 bases and J by 7 bases; unmatched bases: 9. Germline assignment: CDR1 SGHDN and CDR2 FVKESK. The CDR3 coding sequence is TGTGCCAGCAGCCACCGATTTGGGACAGAGGAGCAGTACTTC. It codes for CASSHRFGTEEQYF. Full variable domain (remainder filled in from reference TRBV14 and TRBJ2-7): EAGVTQFPSHSVIEKGQTVTLRCDPISGHDNLYWYRRVMGKEIKFLLHFVKESKQDESGMPNNRFLAERTGGTYSTLKVQPAELEDSGVYFCASSHRFGTEEQYFGPGTRLTVT.

The CDR3 here is CAIKEGGSQETQYF. CDR3 coding DNA: TGTGCCATCAAGGAAGGCGGGAGTCAAGAGACCCAGTACTTC. This chain joins TRBV10-3 and TRBJ2-5; 7 nucleotides line up with TRBD2. Germline-derived CDR1 and CDR2 are ENHRY and SYGVKD. V was pared by 7 bases and J by 2 bases, with 7 bases of the junction left unmatched. The CDR3 consists of 14 residues.

V gene TRBV6-5 combines with J gene TRBJ2-7, with TRBD1 identical over 10 bases. Judging by the DNA end, TRBJ2-5 fits better; the J call may be wrong. CDR1 and CDR2 from the germline V gene are MNHEY and SVGAGI. The CDR3 totals 16 residues. The CDR3 DNA follows: TGTGCCAGCAGTCGACACGACAGGGGGCCCCAAGAGACCCAGTACTTC. Amino acids: CASSRHDRGPQETQYF.

This clonotype was counted a few times. The CDR3 sequence is CASSHATAGTGYETQYF. CDR3 nucleotide sequence: TGTGCCAGCAGCCACGCAACTGCCGGGACAGGGTACGAGACCCAGTACTTC. The rearrangement links TRBV3-1 to TRBJ2-5, with 9 nucleotides matching TRBD1. V was clipped by 3 bases and J by 5 bases; unmatched bases: 13. Germline assignment: CDR1 LGHDT and CDR2 YNNKEL (reference sequence). The CDR3 extends over 17 amino acids.

This clonotype turned up a few times. The V and J genes are TRBV24-1 and TRBJ2-3; D is ambiguous. The length of the CDR3 is 12 residues. Germline V gene lookup returns CDR1 KGHDR and CDR2 SFDVKD. V lost 9 bases, J lost 5 bases, and 11 bases lay in between. The CDR3 loop reads CATRGRGDTQYF. The CDR3 nucleotides are TGTGCCACCCGCGGCCGTGGAGATACGCAGTATTTT.

The genes are TRBV4-1 and TRBJ1-2; a possible D gene is TRBD1 (6 bases). This CDR3 comprises 14 residues. Germline loops: CDR1 MGHRA, CDR2 YSYEKL. The V and J ends lost 1 base and 7 bases respectively, with 13 bases between them. This chain's CDR3 is CASSQGTAFRGYTF. The DNA of the CDR3 is TGCGCCAGCAGCCAAGGGACAGCCTTTCGTGGCTACACCTTC.

The J gene is TRBJ2-1, the V gene TRBV27; the match to TRBD2 covers 13 bases. Germline lookup yields CDR1 MNHEY and CDR2 SMNVEV (reference sequence). The J segment lost 4 bases and the V segment lost 5 bases, leaving 8 bases of the junction unmatched. This CDR3 spans 17 amino acids. The CDR3 spells CASSTRLAGGYYNEQFF. CDR3 nucleotides: TGTGCCAGCAGTACACGACTAGCGGGAGGTTATTACAATGAGCAGTTCTTC.

This clonotype was seen a handful of times. The rearrangement uses TRBV6-1 and TRBJ2-7; D unresolved. The germline V gene encodes CDR1 MNHNS and CDR2 SASEGT. This CDR3 has 14 residues. The V end was cut by 2 bases, the J end by 1 base, with 9 bases between. The CDR3 DNA reads TGTGCCAGCAGTGAAAGAGACGGGTCCTACGAGCAGTACTTC. It encodes CASSERDGSYEQYF.

This clonotype was seen more than once but under ten times. The V and J genes are TRBV7-9 and TRBJ2-5; D is uncertain. V was clipped by 5 bases and J by 4 bases, with 8 bases between them. The CDR3 is made up of 12 amino acids. Germline lookup yields CDR1 SEHNR and CDR2 FQNEAQ (reference sequence). The CDR3 nucleotides read TGTGCCAGCAGCCTTATCGCAGAGACCCAGTACTTC. Residues: CASSLIAETQYF. The full variable domain, its missing parts supplied by reference TRBV7-9 and TRBJ2-5, is DTGVSQNPRHKITKRGQNVTFRCDPISEHNRLYWYRQTLGQGPEFLTYFQNEAQLEKSRLLSDRFSAERPKGSFSTLEIQRTEQGDSAMYLCASSLIAETQYFGPGTRLLVL.

This clonotype appeared a few times. This sequence joins TRBV20-1 and TRBJ2-7; 12 bases align to TRBD2. The trim removed 0 bases at V and 7 bases at J, leaving 7 bases unmatched. Germline CDR1 reads DFQATT; CDR2 reads SNEGSKA (reference sequence). This CDR3 region has 15 residues. Here the CDR3 DNA reads TGCAGTGCTAGAGATTGGACTAGCGGGAAGAGAGAGCAGTACTTC. This sequence encodes CSARDWTSGKREQYF.

The chain has TRBV6-1 and TRBJ2-6; 7 positions match TRBD1. Losses at the gene ends were 6 bases for V and 2 bases for J; bases not matched to a gene: 13. This CDR3 region has 18 residues. Germline-derived CDR1 and CDR2 are MNHNS and SASEGT. The CDR3 sequence is CASSRRGQEVAGANVLTF. CDR3 nucleotide sequence: TGTGCCAGCAGCAGAAGGGGGCAGGAAGTAGCTGGGGCCAACGTCCTGACTTTC.

This chain connects TRBV27 to TRBJ2-7, with D possibly being TRBD1 or TRBD2 (6 bases each). The CDR3 extends over 12 amino acids. Germline V gene sequence: CDR1 MNHEY, CDR2 SMNVEV (reference sequence). Trimming pared 3 bases from V and 6 bases from J, leaving 9 bases between. The CDR3 reads CASSFRGLEQYF. The CDR3 bases are TGTGCCAGCAGTTTTCGGGGGCTCGAGCAGTACTTC.

The chain couples TRBV6-5 to TRBJ2-1; D is possibly TRBD2 (5 bases). The CDR3 is made up of 16 amino acids. The germline CDR1 and CDR2 sequences are MNHEY and SVGAGI. The ends were cut back, 6 bases at V and 4 bases at J, with 19 bases in the middle. The CDR3, as DNA: TGTGCCAGCAGCTTGACTGGGGAGCTGGGATACAATGAGCAGTTCTTC. Its protein product is CASSLTGELGYNEQFF.

A remark on this clonotype: A junction end diverges from the germline sequence, so it may reflect a read error. The chain combines TRBV12-5 with TRBJ2-7; 7 bases match TRBD2. CDR3 length: 12 residues. The germline gives CDR1 LGHNT, CDR2 FRNRAP. CDR3 in amino acids: CASVLVSSGQYF. CDR3 nucleotide sequence: TGTGCTAGTGTTTTGGTGTCTAGCGGGCAGTACTTC.

The CDR3 DNA reads TGTGCCAGCAGCCCAACACGGAGACTAGCGGGAGGGATGGGGCAGTACTTC. Its translation is CASSPTRRLAGGMGQYF. The gene calls are TRBV3-1 and TRBJ2-5; 14 bases agree with TRBD2. CDR1 is LGHDT and CDR2 is YNNKEL in the germline V gene (reference sequence). J was trimmed by 11 bases and V by 4 bases; bases with no gene match: 15. CDR3 length: 17 amino acids.

V usage is TRBV20-1 and J usage is TRBJ2-5; 7 bases align to TRBD2. Germline loops: CDR1 DFQATT, CDR2 SNEGSKA (reference sequence). The CDR3 consists of 16 residues. V was pared by 7 bases and J by 3 bases, with 17 bases of the junction left unmatched. CDR3 nucleotides: TGCAGTGTTCCTCGACGATCGGCGGGAGCGGAAGAGACCCAGTACTTC. Its translation is CSVPRRSAGAEETQYF.

The genes are TRBV5-1 and TRBJ2-1; TRBD2 matches at 9 bases. The CDR3 has 16 amino acids. Germline V gene lookup returns CDR1 SGHRS and CDR2 YFSETQ. J lost 8 bases, V lost 4 bases, and 13 bases had no gene match. The CDR3 sequence is CASSPYGAGGRDEQFF. CDR3 DNA: TGCGCCAGCAGCCCATACGGAGCGGGAGGCCGCGATGAGCAGTTCTTC.

The chain joins TRBV12-3 or TRBV12-4 to TRBJ2-2; 7 bases are shared with TRBD1. The CDR3 totals 15 residues. The trim removed 7 bases at V and 2 bases at J, leaving 7 bases unmatched. In nucleotides, the CDR3 is TGTGCCAGCAACATGGGACAGACAAACACCGGGGAGCTGTTTTTT. It is translated as CASNMGQTNTGELFF.

As regards this clonotype: Only one base separates this from a far larger clonotype, so it likely reflects a read error. The rearrangement uses TRBV29-1 and TRBJ2-5; TRBD1 aligns across 8 bases. The J call may not be correct, given that the DNA end is closer to TRBJ2-1. The germline V gene has CDR1 SQVTM and CDR2 ANQGSEA. The CDR3 has 12 amino acids. Here the CDR3 reads CSVSGGEETQFF. Here the CDR3 DNA reads TGCAGCGTTTCAGGGGGCGAAGAGACCCAGTTCTTC.